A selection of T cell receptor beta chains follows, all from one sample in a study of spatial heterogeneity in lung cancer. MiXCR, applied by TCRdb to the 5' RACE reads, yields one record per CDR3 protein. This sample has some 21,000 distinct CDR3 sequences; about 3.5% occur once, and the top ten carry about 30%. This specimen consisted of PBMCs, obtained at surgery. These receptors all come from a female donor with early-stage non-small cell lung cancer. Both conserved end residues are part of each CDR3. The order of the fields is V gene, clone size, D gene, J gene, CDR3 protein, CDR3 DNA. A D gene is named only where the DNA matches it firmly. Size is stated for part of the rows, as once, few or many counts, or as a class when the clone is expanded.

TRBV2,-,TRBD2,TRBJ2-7,CASNWGGLASSYEQYF,TGTGCCAGCAATTGGGGGGGACTAGCGTCCTCCTACGAGCAGTACTTC
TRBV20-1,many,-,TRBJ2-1,CSARGGGTYNEQFF,TGCAGTGCTAGAGGTGGGGGAACCTACAATGAGCAGTTCTTC
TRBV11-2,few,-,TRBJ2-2,CASSPLANTGELFF,TGTGCCAGCAGCCCTCTGGCGAACACCGGGGAGCTGTTTTTT
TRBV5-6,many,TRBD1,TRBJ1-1,CASSLAPTGRTEAFF,TGTGCCAGCAGCTTGGCCCCGACAGGGAGGACTGAAGCTTTCTTT
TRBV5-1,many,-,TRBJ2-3,CASSSGESSTDTQYF,TGCGCCAGCAGCTCCGGCGAATCTAGCACAGATACGCAGTATTTT
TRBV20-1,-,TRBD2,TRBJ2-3,CSANSGGITDTQYF,TGCAGTGCTAATAGCGGGGGAATCACAGATACGCAGTATTTT
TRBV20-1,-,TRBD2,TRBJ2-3,CSARSFAGAFADTQYF,TGCAGTGCTAGAAGCTTCGCGGGAGCCTTCGCAGATACGCAGTATTTT
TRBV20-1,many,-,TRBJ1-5,CSARGGRGLRDSNQPQHF,TGCAGTGCTAGAGGGGGAAGGGGTCTCAGGGATAGCAATCAGCCCCAGCATTTT
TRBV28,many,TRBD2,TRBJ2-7,CASSRTSGGEQYF,TGTGCCAGCAGTAGGACTAGCGGTGGCGAGCAGTACTTC
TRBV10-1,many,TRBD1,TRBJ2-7,CASSDHGTGPEQYF,TGCGCCAGCAGTGATCACGGGACAGGGCCCGAGCAGTACTTC
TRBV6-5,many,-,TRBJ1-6,CASSSRGSGSPLHF,TGTGCCAGCAGTTCTCGAGGGTCCGGTTCACCCCTCCACTTT
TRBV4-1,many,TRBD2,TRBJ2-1,CASSQALAGANEQFF,TGCGCCAGCAGCCAAGCCCTAGCGGGAGCCAATGAGCAGTTCTTC
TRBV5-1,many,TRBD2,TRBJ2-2,CASSSMTSGTDTGELFF,TGCGCCAGCAGCTCCATGACTAGCGGCACGGACACCGGGGAGCTGTTTTTT
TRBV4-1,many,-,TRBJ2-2,CASSQVGQLTGELFF,TGCGCCAGCAGCCAAGTCGGGCAGCTCACCGGGGAGCTGTTTTTT
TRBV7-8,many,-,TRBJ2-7,CASSPVPGPWNYEQYF,TGTGCCAGCAGCCCAGTACCGGGACCCTGGAACTACGAGCAGTACTTC
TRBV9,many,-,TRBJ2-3,CASSVIGGERADTQYF,TGTGCCAGCAGCGTAATAGGGGGAGAGAGGGCAGATACGCAGTATTTT
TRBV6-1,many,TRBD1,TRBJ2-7,CASSDSDWDRAYEQYF,TGTGCCAGCAGTGACAGTGACTGGGACAGAGCCTACGAGCAGTACTTC
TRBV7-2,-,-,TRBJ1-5,CASSPDSYQPQHF,TGTGCCAGCAGCCCGGACAGTTATCAGCCCCAGCATTTT